One sample yielded the 14 T cell receptor beta chains listed below, sequenced in a study of radiation and T cells in renal cell carcinoma. The time point was: blood 2 weeks post-SBRT. Documented treatment: 15 Gy SBRT to primary tumor, nephrectomy 4 weeks later. Profiling relied on immunoSEQ multiplex PCR, and the TCRdb table lists in-frame clones only, not all of them. The sample has about 130,000 clones, about 88% seen once. Sequenced here: blood, sampled from a patient whose treatment included radiotherapy and nephrectomy. These receptors were collected from a woman aged 65 to 85 with renal cell carcinoma.

J is TRBJ1-1 and V is TRBV27; D possibly corresponds to TRBD1 (6 bases). Germline V gene data show CDR1 as MNHEY and CDR2 as SMNVEV (reference sequence). The length of the CDR3 is 11 residues. The V gene lost 6 bases and the J gene lost 8 bases, with 10 bases spanning the gap. CDR3 coding DNA: TGTGCCAGCAGGACTGACAGGGAAGCTTTCTTT. Protein sequence: CASRTDREAFF.

The chain's CDR3 is CASSPSQGPPYEQYF. The CDR3 DNA sequence: TGCGCCAGCAGCCCGTCGCAGGGCCCACCCTACGAGCAGTACTTC. The V and J genes are TRBV5-1 and TRBJ2-7; D perhaps matches TRBD1 (5 bases). Deletions cut 4 bases from V and 2 bases from J, with 16 bases between. Germline V gives CDR1 SGHRS, CDR2 YFSETQ. The CDR3 loop spans 15 amino acids.

The chain recombines TRBV9 with TRBJ2-3; 9 bases map to TRBD2. Germline V gives CDR1 SGDLS, CDR2 YYNGEE. The V gene end was trimmed by 0 bases and the J gene end by 0 bases; junction bases not matched to a gene: 11. This CDR3 has 19 amino acids. The CDR3 coding sequence is TGTGCCAGCAGCGTAGGATTGGCTAGCGGGGCTTCTAGCACAGATACGCAGTATTTT. This gives the protein CASSVGLASGASSTDTQYF.

The gene calls are TRBV4-3 and TRBJ1-1, with 7 bases aligning to TRBD1. J was trimmed by 5 bases and V by 4 bases; bases with no gene match: 7. This CDR3 is built from 14 residues. CDR1 is LGHNA and CDR2 is YSLEER in the germline V gene. The CDR3 DNA is TGCGCCAGCAGCCTTCGGAGGGGGCAGACTGAAGCTTTCTTT. This translates into CASSLRRGQTEAFF.

This rearrangement joins TRBV29-1 to TRBJ2-3; D might be TRBD1 or TRBD2, each matching 6 bases. CDR1 SQVTM and CDR2 ANQGSEA come from the germline V gene. The V and J ends lost 7 bases and 6 bases respectively, with 17 bases between them. There are 13 residues in the CDR3. The CDR3 sequence: CSGVWGAGDTQYF. The CDR3 nucleotides are TGCAGCGGTGTTTGGGGGGCTGGGGATACGCAGTATTTT.

This clone was detected only once. The rearrangement joins TRBV6-7 to TRBJ2-7, with 8 bases that match TRBD1. TRBV6-7 belongs to the ORF category, with a function that is uncertain. J lost 3 bases, V lost 6 bases, and 4 bases had no gene match. The CDR3 covers 13 residues. CDR3 sequence reads: CASSSGQGYEQYF. For the CDR3, the DNA is TGTGCCAGCAGCTCTGGACAGGGCTACGAGCAGTACTTC.

The sample holds one count of this clone. CDR3 sequence: CASSLAETGGTEAFF. For the CDR3, the DNA is TGTGCCAGCAGCTTGGCCGAGACAGGGGGAACTGAAGCTTTCTTT. The chain links TRBV5-4 to TRBJ1-1; TRBD1 aligns across 9 bases. V dropped 0 bases and J dropped 5; count of bases not matched to a gene: 5. This CDR3 is 15 amino acids long. Germline CDR1 SGHNT, CDR2 YYREEE (reference sequence).

This clone was seen only a few times. This chain links TRBV11-2 with TRBJ1-2, with D maybe TRBD1 (5 bases). The CDR3 is made up of 16 amino acids. Deletions cut 5 bases from V and 0 bases from J, with 16 bases between. CDR1 and CDR2 from the germline V gene are SGHAT and FQNNGV. CDR3 DNA sequence: TGTGCCAGCAGCAGAACCGGGACGGTATCTAACTATGGCTACACCTTC. Residues: CASSRTGTVSNYGYTF.

In this sample, this clone turned up once. The chain has TRBV28 and TRBJ2-5; D remains unclear. The germline CDR1 and CDR2 sequences are MDHEN and SYDVKM. V lost 5 bases and J 1 base, leaving 11 bases between the germline ends. The CDR3 length is 14 residues. For the CDR3, the DNA is TGTGCCAGCAGTCGCTCCTGGTCCCAAGAGACCCAGTACTTC. Translated: CASSRSWSQETQYF.

This chain joins TRBV19 and TRBJ1-5; no clear D. The CDR3 length is 16 residues. CDR1 and CDR2 (germline): LNHDA, SQIVND (reference sequence). V lost 0 bases, J lost 3 bases, and 12 bases lay in between. The CDR3 DNA reads TGTGCCAGTAGTATAGATCCAGGCTTCCTCAATCAGCCCCAGCATTTT. It encodes CASSIDPGFLNQPQHF.

The rearrangement uses TRBV7-2 and TRBJ1-2; unclear D gene. This CDR3 has 14 amino acids. Germline CDR1 is SGHTA and CDR2 is FQGNSA. V dropped 0 bases and J dropped 2 bases, with 7 bases sitting between them. CDR3 coding DNA: TGTGCCAGCAGCTTAGCGAAGTCGAACTATGGCTACACCTTC. Its translation is CASSLAKSNYGYTF.

The rearrangement joins TRBV7-8 to TRBJ2-3; D is perhaps TRBD2 (5 bases). V was trimmed by 7 bases and J by 4 bases, leaving 18 bases between them. The CDR3 sequence is 15 residues long. Per the germline V gene, CDR1 is SGHVS and CDR2 is FQNEAQ. The CDR3 here is CASTSPSFRADTQYF. The CDR3 DNA follows: TGTGCCAGCACGTCCCCTAGCTTTCGCGCAGATACGCAGTATTTT.

The CDR3 is CASSYPGRNTEAFF. CDR3 coding DNA: TGTGCCAGCAGTTACCCTGGCAGGAACACTGAAGCTTTCTTT. V and J are TRBV6-6 and TRBJ1-1; D is unresolved. Between the trimmed V and J ends, which lost 2 bases and 1 base, there was a span of 8 bases. Germline loops: CDR1 MNHNY, CDR2 SVGAGI (reference sequence). The CDR3 is made up of 14 amino acids.

The chain combines TRBV2 with TRBJ2-1; TRBD2 agrees at 11 bases. Looked up from germline, CDR1 is SNHLY and CDR2 is FYNNEI. J lost 3 bases, V lost 1 base, and 8 bases had no gene match. This CDR3 is 18 amino acids long. The CDR3 nucleotides are TGTGCCAGCAGTGAAGGGAGGCTAGCGGGGGGTCACTACAATGAGCAGTTCTTC. Translated, it gives CASSEGRLAGGHYNEQFF.